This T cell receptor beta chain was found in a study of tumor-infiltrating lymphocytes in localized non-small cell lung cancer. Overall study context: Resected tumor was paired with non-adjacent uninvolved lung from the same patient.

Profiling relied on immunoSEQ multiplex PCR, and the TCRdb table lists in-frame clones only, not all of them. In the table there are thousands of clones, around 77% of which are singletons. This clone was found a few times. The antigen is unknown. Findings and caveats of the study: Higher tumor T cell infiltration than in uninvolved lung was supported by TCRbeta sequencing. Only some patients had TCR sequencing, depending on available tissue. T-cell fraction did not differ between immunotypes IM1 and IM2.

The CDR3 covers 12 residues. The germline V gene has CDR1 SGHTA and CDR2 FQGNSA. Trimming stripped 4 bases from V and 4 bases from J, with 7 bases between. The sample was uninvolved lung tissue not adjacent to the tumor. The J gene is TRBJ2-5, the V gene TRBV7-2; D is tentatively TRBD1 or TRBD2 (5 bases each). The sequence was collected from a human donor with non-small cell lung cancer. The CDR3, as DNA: TGTGCCAGCAGCTCTGGGGGAGAGACCCAGTACTTC. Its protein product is CASSSGGETQYF.